This entry describes one TCR beta chain. Its target is unknown. The study ran its PCR with 60 Vbeta and 13 Jbeta primers. Per the authors' pipeline: Later analysis identified roughly 84 million unique TCR beta chains, about 11 million shared. Profiled with immunoSEQ multiplex PCR; TCRdb holds only in-frame clones, not every one. V and J calls and clone size are copied from that table; D and trimming were computed from the DNA. Of over 200,000 clones listed, more than 70% were seen once; the top ten hold over 1%. The data originate from a study of cytomegalovirus exposure and HLA in healthy donors. Whole-study findings and limits: HLA restriction was apparent for most CMV-associated TCR beta chains in a later analysis. Reported performance of the classifier showed diagnosis of cytomegalovirus status with high specificity and sensitivity.

CDR3 length: 15 residues. CDR1 is LGHNA and CDR2 is YNFKEQ in the germline V gene. V lost 1 base to trimming and J lost 6 bases, with 13 bases between them. The V gene is TRBV4-2, the J gene TRBJ2-1; D not certain. This TCR derives from a human donor in good health. Source material: PBMCs. The CDR3 nucleotides read TGTGCCAGCAGCCAAGGGGCTTCCCTGGGCAATGAGCAGTTCTTC. Protein product: CASSQGASLGNEQFF.